This TCR beta chain originates from a study of T cell changes during pregnancy in multiple sclerosis. Using immunoSEQ multiplex PCR, the repertoire was profiled, and TCRdb retains in-frame clones only, with some absent. The sample lists 55,000 to 65,000 clones, nearly 95% occurring once. Germline-derived CDR1 and CDR2 are LGHNA and YNFKEQ. Trimming shortened V by 5 bases and J by 2 bases, and 15 bases separated the two germline ends. The CDR3 spans 16 residues. This receptor was obtained from a female donor with multiple sclerosis, enrolled in a pregnancy study. V gene TRBV4-2 combines with J gene TRBJ1-4; D might be TRBD1 (6 bases). The specimen was CD8+ T cells from peripheral blood mononuclear cells, collected in the third trimester of pregnancy. CDR3 in amino acids: CASSVQAQGTNEKLFF. CDR3 in DNA: TGTGCCAGCAGCGTCCAGGCCCAGGGGACTAATGAAAAACTGTTTTTT.